What follows describes a single T cell receptor beta chain. This clonotype was seen more than once but under ten times. Its antigen has not been determined. Base qualities are missing; no much larger clone stands one base away. V gives up 7 bases and J gives up 1 base, and the segment between their germline ends measures 14 bases. CDR3 length: 15 amino acids, cysteine to phenylalanine. Just CDR3 DNA is preserved here, 45 bases in frame from base 1. Reading the germline V gene gives CDR1 MNHNS and CDR2 SASEGT. Moderately to severely active disease, a Clinical Activity Score of at least 3, a NOSPECS grade of at least 4, and a duration under 3 months were present in ophthalmopathy patients. Exclusion was applied to patients with uncontrolled infections, other autoimmune diseases, pregnancy or lactation. Clinical symptoms, serum thyroxine and TRAb, thyroid ultrasound, and orbital computed tomography formed the basis for the diagnoses. PBMCs were separated from 10 ml of fresh peripheral blood using Ficoll-Paque density gradient centrifugation. Trizol reagent was used to extract total RNA, and RNA quality was then checked on an Agilent 2100 Bioanalyzer.

The data derive from a study of T cells in Graves' hyperthyroidism and ophthalmopathy (dated by TCRdb to between 2018 and 2021). For the wider study: Peripheral blood samples were taken at initial diagnosis, before any treatment was given. To identify TCR V-J signatures that set the groups apart, the researchers used a discovery cohort of 95 to 100 patients, made up of 43 with Graves' ophthalmopathy and about 59 with stable Graves' hyperthyroidism. Prospective prediction of ophthalmopathy was tested in an independent validation cohort of 18 to 20 hyperthyroidism patients and 15 to 17 patients who later progressed to ophthalmopathy. The approximately 100 discovery patients were divided at random into training and test sets in a 7:3 ratio. The study also compared thyroid tissue and blood T-cell repertoires from five or six Graves' hyperthyroidism patients. After sampling, hyperthyroidism patients received methimazole starting at 30 mg daily, and ophthalmopathy patients received high-dose intravenous methylprednisolone. The paper describes TCR Vbeta CDR3 sequencing of 120 to 150 peripheral blood samples, made up of 43 ophthalmopathy patients, 70 to 75 hyperthyroidism patients and 17 progressor patients.

Paper-wide results and their limitations: Most expanded thyroid clonotypes (frequency above 0.001) were also detected in blood, a finding suggesting that blood repertoires may reflect thyroid immune responses. In validation, the model predicted progression to ophthalmopathy with approximately 71% sensitivity and about 72% specificity, a median of approximately 6.7 months before onset. No statistical method was used to set the sample size in advance, and investigators knew the group allocation. In cross-validation, a model built on a 13 V-J signature told ophthalmopathy apart from stable hyperthyroidism with approximately 91% sensitivity and roughly 81% specificity, and in testing the same model reached 80%/75%.

Amplification of TCR beta CDR3 regions was carried out from RNA transcripts. The TCR CDR3 was subjected to a first round of RT-PCR using the HTBI primer set and the Qiagen OneStep RT-PCR kit. Libraries were constructed in a second round of multiplex PCR, after which size selection and purification were performed. Sequencing of the libraries was done on an Illumina HiSeq2000 using paired-end 100 bp reads. Per the original workflow: SOAPnuke was used to process the raw data, throwing out any read that contained adapters or uncalled bases, had a mean Phred below 15, or lacked an exact constant-primer or identifier match. COPE v1.2.5 was used to merge the high-quality paired reads, and each unique nucleotide sequence was defined as a clonotype. MiTCR v1.1 was used to align the clonotypes against IMGT TRBV, TRBD and TRBJ reference segments. Analysis was restricted to V-J combinations with a frequency above 0.0001, which covered over 98% of repertoires. The TCS score was defined as F50 (clonal expansion) divided by E x V (chaos), with BLOSUM62-based TCRdist calculated between CDR3 peptides within each V-J. Welch's t-statistics and random forest reduced roughly 500 V-J features to about 12, which were used in a naive Bayes classifier (R e1071). The public reads were reanalyzed by TCRdb: fastp trimming at Q25, MiXCR alignment, in-frame beta chains only. Rows with one shared CDR3 protein collapse into an entry with the most common genes and DNA. The V and J calls, along with clone size, are taken from TCRdb and not from the paper's own processing. For this sample the table gives some 360,000 distinct CDR3 sequences, of which 15% to 20% were detected only once. The ten largest clones represent roughly a sixth of the sample.

The receptor was derived from a woman in her 40s with Graves' ophthalmopathy. Sequencing was done on a sample of blood. The chain uses TRBV6-1 and TRBJ1-5; the D gene identity is not certain. The CDR3 loop reads CASTPPGVSNQPQHF. The DNA sequence is TGTGCCAGCACTCCCCCCGGGGTCAGCAATCAGCCCCAGCATTTT.